These T cell receptor beta chains were read from a single sample in a study of beta chain features in type 1 diabetes. Here immunoSEQ multiplex PCR was the method, and the copy in TCRdb shows in-frame clones only, minus some. The sample shows about 240,000 clones, about 30% of them seen only once. Sequencing was performed on central memory CD4+ T cells from blood. Receptors originate from a man younger than 40 in good health. Both conserved end residues are trimmed from each CDR3. Expanded clones are given a class, and other clones once, few, many or no size at all.

J gene | clone size | V gene | CDR3 protein
TRBJ2-3 | few | TRBV15 | ATSRERVADTQY
TRBJ2-1 | - | TRBV5-1 | ASSLYYSGGVNEQF
TRBJ2-1 | many | TRBV5-1 | ASSLVGLHNEQF
TRBJ2-7 | - | TRBV29-1 | SVQDGGGYEQY
TRBJ2-7 | - | TRBV5-1 | ASSHGPDYEQY
TRBJ1-2 | few | TRBV7-2 | ASSSQHGAGRGYT
TRBJ1-1 | - | TRBV5-4 | ASSTGQGGTEAF
- | - | TRBV30 | AWNRDHHYEQY
TRBJ2-4 | few | TRBV30 | AWSLPGTGGYLQY
TRBJ2-7 | - | TRBV7-9 | ASSPDLTSVPYEQY
TRBJ2-1 | many | TRBV2 | ASSNAAEQF
TRBJ2-7 | - | TRBV11-2 | ASSRSYEQY
TRBJ1-1 | - | TRBV30 | AWSVSVNTEAF
TRBJ2-7 | - | TRBV10-2 | ASSGTAYEQY
TRBJ1-2 | - | TRBV29-1 | SVVSDVYGYT
TRBJ2-3 | - | TRBV7-6 | ASSRSGDTQY
TRBJ1-1 | - | TRBV30 | AWSVTPKTEAF
TRBJ2-7 | few | TRBV30 | AWRRTGPGEQY
TRBJ1-3 | - | TRBV4-1 | ASSPQGNTIY
TRBJ1-5 | many | TRBV28 | AACGQRFGPQH
TRBJ1-2 | - | TRBV11-2 | ASSTNGIEGYT
TRBJ2-7 | - | TRBV20-1 | SATSEQY
TRBJ2-2 | - | TRBV9 | ASSVAGTSGRTGELF
TRBJ2-1 | few | TRBV5-6 | ASSYGGVNEQF
TRBJ2-7 | - | TRBV6-1 | ASVRDSYEQY
TRBJ2-7 | - | TRBV4-3 | ASSQVTGTLAEQY
TRBJ1-6 | - | TRBV6-1 | ASKLEGVLNSPLH
TRBJ2-7 | few | TRBV30 | AWSRGQGAYEQY